The 10 T cell receptor beta chains in this list originate from one sample, sequenced in a study of blood T cell repertoires in COVID-19. Some clones are missing from TCRdb's copy, which holds only in-frame ones; the method was immunoSEQ multiplex PCR. The sample includes approximately 240,000 clones, around nine tenths of them seen just once. The material sequenced was peripheral blood. The source of these receptors is a woman aged 40 to 55 who had recovered from COVID-19.

The V gene is TRBV4-1, the J gene TRBJ2-2; 8 bases agree with TRBD2. The V and J ends lost 1 base and 7 bases, in that order; junction bases with no gene match: 8. Germline CDR1 is MGHRA and CDR2 is YSYEKL. The CDR3 is 16 residues long. CDR3 DNA sequence: TGCGCCAGCAGCCAAGGCCCGACTAGCGCGGTCGGGGAGCTGTTTTTT. The encoded protein is CASSQGPTSAVGELFF.

The chain couples TRBV6-6 to TRBJ2-5; D gene ambiguous. The germline gives CDR1 MNHNY, CDR2 SVGAGI (reference sequence). The CDR3 covers 15 residues. Deletions cut 2 bases from V and 5 bases from J, with 15 bases between. The chain's CDR3 is CASSYMSERFETQYF. As DNA, the CDR3 is TGTGCCAGCAGTTACATGTCGGAGAGGTTCGAGACCCAGTACTTC.

This CDR3 reads CASASDSTYEQYF. In DNA, the CDR3 is TGTGCCAGCGCCTCGGACTCCACCTACGAGCAGTACTTC. This sequence joins TRBV5-4 and TRBJ2-7; D is possibly TRBD2 (5 bases). V lost 7 bases and J lost 2, with 13 bases in between. CDR3 size: 13 residues. The germline V gene has CDR1 SGHNT and CDR2 YYREEE (reference sequence).

The chain couples TRBV5-4 to TRBJ2-4, with 9 bases lining up with TRBD1. With V trimmed by 2 bases and J by 8 bases, 8 bases remained unmatched. Germline CDR1 and CDR2: SGHNT and YYREEE (reference sequence). This CDR3 is 15 amino acids long. CDR3 sequence reads: CASSFSGTGIYIQYF. The CDR3 DNA sequence: TGTGCCAGCAGCTTCTCCGGGACAGGGATATACATTCAGTACTTC.

Regarding this clone: At one end the junction does not follow the germline gene, possibly because of a read error. The chain couples TRBV27 to TRBJ1-2; a weak D match, TRBD1 (6 bases). The CDR3 consists of 15 residues. Germline CDR1 MNHEY, CDR2 SMNVEV (reference sequence). The CDR3 DNA follows: TGTGCCAGCAGGTTATCCGGGGGGCGGGGAGGGGGCTACACCTTC. Amino acid sequence: CASRLSGGRGGGYTF.

The chain has TRBV11-2 and TRBJ2-1, with 8 nucleotides matching TRBD2. V shed 3 bases, J shed 10 bases, and the junction held 11 bases outside the gene matches. The CDR3 spans 15 residues. The germline gives CDR1 SGHAT, CDR2 FQNNGV. The CDR3 region has the DNA TGTGCCAGCAGCTTGCAACTAGCGGCCGGTCGGGAGCAGTTCTTC. It is translated as CASSLQLAAGREQFF. The variable domain in full, with the rest retrieved from reference TRBV11-2 and TRBJ2-1, is EAGVAQSPRYKIIEKRQSVAFWCNPISGHATLYWYQQILGQGPKLLIQFQNNGVVDDSQLPKDRFSAERLKGVDSTLKIQPAKLEDSAVYLCASSLQLAAGREQFFGPGTRLTVL.

This clone was detected a few times. This chain connects TRBV29-1 to TRBJ2-7, with D possibly matching TRBD2 (5 bases). CDR1 and CDR2 from the germline V gene are SQVTM and ANQGSEA. The ends were cut back, 8 bases at V and 2 bases at J, with 25 bases in the middle. CDR3 length equals 16 residues. The CDR3 DNA follows: TGCAGCACCATTACCCAGGTGAGGGAGAGGACCTACGAGCAGTACTTC. It encodes CSTITQVRERTYEQYF.

V usage is TRBV6-5 and J usage is TRBJ2-7, with 9 bases identical to TRBD1. This CDR3 contains 15 residues. The junction had 6 bases not matched to a gene; V was cut back by 0 bases and J by 6 bases. Looked up from germline, CDR1 is MNHEY and CDR2 is SVGAGI. CDR3 bases: TGTGCCAGCAGTTACTCGAACAGGGGGCGGGCCGAGCAGTACTTC. Encoded protein: CASSYSNRGRAEQYF.

J is TRBJ1-4 and V is TRBV24-1; maybe TRBD1 (5 bases). Germline V lookup: CDR1 KGHDR, CDR2 SFDVKD. The CDR3 consists of 15 residues. The V end lost 3 bases, the J end lost 3 bases, and 10 bases lay between the germline ends. CDR3 coding DNA: TGTGCCACCAGTGATAAGGGGTCCTCTAATGAAAAACTGTTTTTT. Amino acid sequence: CATSDKGSSNEKLFF.

The DNA of the CDR3 is TGTGCCAGCAGCTCCACTTTAGCGGGTCAAGAGACCCAGTACTTC. It specifies CASSSTLAGQETQYF. The chain carries TRBV7-2 and TRBJ2-5; 7 bases map to TRBD2. Germline CDR1 and CDR2: SGHTA and FQGNSA. V lost 4 bases and J lost 2; bases outside the gene matches: 7. There are 15 residues in the CDR3.